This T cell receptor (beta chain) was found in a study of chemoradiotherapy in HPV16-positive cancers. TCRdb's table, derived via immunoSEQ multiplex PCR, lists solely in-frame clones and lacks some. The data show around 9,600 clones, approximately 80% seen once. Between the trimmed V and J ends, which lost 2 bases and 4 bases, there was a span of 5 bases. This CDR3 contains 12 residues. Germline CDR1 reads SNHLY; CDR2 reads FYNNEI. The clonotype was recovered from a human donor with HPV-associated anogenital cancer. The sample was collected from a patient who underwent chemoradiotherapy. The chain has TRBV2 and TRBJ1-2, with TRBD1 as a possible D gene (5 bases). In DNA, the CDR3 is TGTGCCAGCAGTGAACAGGGCTATGGCTACACCTTC. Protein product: CASSEQGYGYTF.